This is a list of T cell receptor beta chains from one sample in a study of blood T cell repertoires in COVID-19. Assay used: immunoSEQ multiplex PCR; TCRdb lists only in-frame clones, some missing. Counted here are a few hundred thousand clones, roughly 90% occurring once; the ten biggest clones make up 1.8%. Sequences were obtained from PBMCs or T cells enriched from blood (not recorded which). Source of these receptors: a woman in her thirties or forties who had recovered from COVID-19. Each CDR3 is given with its conserved first and last residue. The D gene is left open where the match is weak. Clone size, where shown, is once, few, many, or a class for clones that have expanded.

TRBD1 . TRBJ1-1 TRBV3-1/TRBV3-2 TGTGCCAGCAGCACCTACCTGACAGGGGAAGTTGAAGCTTTCTTT CASSTYLTGEVEAFF
. . TRBJ1-1 TRBV5-4 TGTGCCAGCAGCGTGGAGGCGGCGAACACTGAAGCTTTCTTT CASSVEAANTEAFF
TRBD2 few TRBJ2-1 TRBV7-8 TGTGCCAGCAGCAGGACTAGCGGGAGTTCGTGGGAGCAGTTCTTC CASSRTSGSSWEQFF
TRBD1 . TRBJ2-1 TRBV11-2 TGTGCCAGCAGCCGAACCGGGACAGGGAGTTCACGCTCCTACAATGAGCAGTTCTTC CASSRTGTGSSRSYNEQFF
. once TRBJ2-1 TRBV12-3/TRBV12-4 TGTGCCAGCAGTTTAGGTCCTCGGGAGCAGTTCTTC CASSLGPREQFF
. . TRBJ2-5 TRBV7-9 TGTGCCAGCAGGCAGCAAGAGACCCAGTACTTC CASRQQETQYF
. . TRBJ2-1 TRBV28 TGTGCCAGCAGCCGTCATAGGCTAGTCTCCTACAATGAGCAGTTCTTC CASSRHRLVSYNEQFF
. . TRBJ2-5 TRBV2 TGTGCCAGCAGTGAAGCGTGGACAGAAGAGACCCAGTACTTC CASSEAWTEETQYF
. . TRBJ2-2 TRBV5-4 TGTGCCAGCAGCTTGCCAGACACCGGGGAGCTGTTTTTT CASSLPDTGELFF
. . TRBJ2-7 TRBV9 TGTGCCAGCAGCGTAGGGGCTGGGCTCTCCTACGAGCAGTACTTC CASSVGAGLSYEQYF
. . TRBJ1-1 TRBV5-6 TGTGCCAGCAGCCGGGTCTCGAACACTGAAGCTTTCTTT CASSRVSNTEAFF
TRBD2 . TRBJ2-1 TRBV5-1 TGCGCCAGCAGCGTGACTAGCGGGGATTACAATGAGCAGTTCTTC CASSVTSGDYNEQFF
TRBD2 . TRBJ2-1 TRBV27 TGTGCCAGCAGTTTATCACTCGGGACTAGCGGGAACTGGACTCGACGCTACAATGAGCAGTTCTTC CASSLSLGTSGNWTRRYNEQFF
TRBD1 . TRBJ2-7 TRBV7-2 TGTGCCAGCAGCTCCCCATTCGGGACAGGGGGCTACGAGCAGTACTTC CASSSPFGTGGYEQYF
TRBD1 . TRBJ2-2 TRBV3-1/TRBV3-2 TGTGCCAGCAGCCAACAGGGGGCGAGCACCGGGGAGCTGTTTTTT CASSQQGASTGELFF
TRBD1 . TRBJ1-1 TRBV5-1 TGCGCCAGCAGCTTGAGGGCGGCAGGGGGCACTGAAGCTTTCTTT CASSLRAAGGTEAFF
TRBD1 . TRBJ1-2 TRBV5-4 TGTGCCAGCAGCCGACCGACAGGGCGGGATGGCTACACCTTC CASSRPTGRDGYTF
TRBD2 . TRBJ2-7 TRBV5-1 TGCGCCAGCAGCTACCCCCTAGCGGGAGGACCCGGCGAGCAGTACTTC CASSYPLAGGPGEQYF
. few TRBJ1-1 TRBV18 TGTGCCAGCTCACCGCGGGGGGCTTTGGACACTGAAGCTTTCTTT CASSPRGALDTEAFF
. . TRBJ2-5 TRBV11-2 TGTGCCAGCAGCTTAAGGCCAGGCCAAGAGACCCAGTACTTC CASSLRPGQETQYF
TRBD2 . TRBJ2-1 TRBV24-1 TGTGCCACCAGTGACACTAGCGGGACCAACCTAGAGCAGTTCTTC CATSDTSGTNLEQFF
TRBD2 . TRBJ2-1 TRBV3-1/TRBV3-2 TGTGCCAGCAGCCTGGGGACTAGCGGGAGACGTGAGCAGTTCTTC CASSLGTSGRREQFF
. . TRBJ1-1 TRBV6-2/TRBV6-3 TGTGCCAGCAGCATCCCCTTGGAGGGGTACACTGAAGCTTTCTTT CASSIPLEGYTEAFF
. . TRBJ2-3 TRBV14 TGTGCCAGCAGCCAAGTCTACGGGAAGGGAGCAGATACGCAGTATTTT CASSQVYGKGADTQYF